This entry concerns a single T cell receptor beta chain. Its specificity is unknown. The sample belongs to a study of Ad26.COV2.S vaccination and SARS-CoV-2 variants. The study, taken as a whole, reports: The placebo group had lower spike-specific TCR breadth than the vaccine recipients did. People who got the vaccine or the placebo had similar non-spike TCR breadth.

Some clones are missing from TCRdb's copy, which holds only in-frame ones; the method was immunoSEQ multiplex PCR. Among hundreds of thousands of clones listed, less than 90% were seen once. This CDR3 region has 15 residues. V was pared by 5 bases and J by 4 bases, with 17 bases between. Germline assignment: CDR1 MDHEN and CDR2 SYDVKM. Treatment: roughly 18 received Ad26.COV2.S at low or high dose, single or two shots; about five received placebo; per-sample allocation not given. Samples were taken on day 63 after the first vaccine or placebo injection. Participants' vaccine, an Ad26 vector, delivered Wuhan-strain SARS-CoV-2 spike.

The sequence derives from a person aged 18 to 65 who received the Ad26.COV2.S COVID-19 vaccine or a placebo. The rearrangement links TRBV28 to TRBJ2-5; D may correspond to TRBD1 or TRBD2 (5 bases each). The sample was peripheral blood, taken in a trial of Ad26.COV2.S vaccine versus placebo. The CDR3 spells CASSPTGLAIETQYF. The CDR3 bases are TGTGCCAGCAGTCCAACGGGGCTAGCAATAGAGACCCAGTACTTC.